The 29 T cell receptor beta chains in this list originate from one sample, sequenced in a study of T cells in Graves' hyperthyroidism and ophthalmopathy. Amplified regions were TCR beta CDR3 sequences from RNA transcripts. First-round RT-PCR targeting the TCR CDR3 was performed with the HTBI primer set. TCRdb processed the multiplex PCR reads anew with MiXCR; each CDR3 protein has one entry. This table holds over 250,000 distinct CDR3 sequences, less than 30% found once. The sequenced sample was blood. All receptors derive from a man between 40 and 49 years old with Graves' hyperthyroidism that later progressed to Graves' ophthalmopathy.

CDR3 coding DNA: TGTGCCAGCAACTTGGCCAGCTTTGAAGCTTTCTTT. It translates to CASNLASFEAFF. The chain uses TRBV6-1 and TRBJ1-1; D not certain. Trimming took off 7 bases at V and 7 bases at J, with 13 bases between the two ends. The CDR3 contains 12 residues. CDR1 and CDR2 (germline): MNHNS, SASEGT.

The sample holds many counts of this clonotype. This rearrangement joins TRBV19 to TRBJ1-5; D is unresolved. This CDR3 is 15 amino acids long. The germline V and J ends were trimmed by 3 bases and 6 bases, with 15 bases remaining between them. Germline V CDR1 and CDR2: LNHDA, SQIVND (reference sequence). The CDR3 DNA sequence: TGTGCCAGTAGTATTTCACACGATAGCGGTCAGCCCCAGCATTTT. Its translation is CASSISHDSGQPQHF.

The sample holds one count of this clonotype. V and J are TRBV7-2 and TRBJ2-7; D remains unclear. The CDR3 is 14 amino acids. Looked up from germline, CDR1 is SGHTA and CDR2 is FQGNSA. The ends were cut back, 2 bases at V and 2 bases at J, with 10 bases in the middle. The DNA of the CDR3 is TGTGCCAGCAGCTTAACCCGTACTGCCTACGAGCAGTACTTC. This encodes CASSLTRTAYEQYF. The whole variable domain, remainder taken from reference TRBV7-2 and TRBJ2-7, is GAGVSQSPSNKVTEKGKDVELRCDPISGHTALYWYRQSLGQGLEFLIYFQGNSAPDKSGLPSDRFSAERTGGSVSTLTIQRTQQEDSAVYLCASSLTRTAYEQYFGPGTRLTVT.

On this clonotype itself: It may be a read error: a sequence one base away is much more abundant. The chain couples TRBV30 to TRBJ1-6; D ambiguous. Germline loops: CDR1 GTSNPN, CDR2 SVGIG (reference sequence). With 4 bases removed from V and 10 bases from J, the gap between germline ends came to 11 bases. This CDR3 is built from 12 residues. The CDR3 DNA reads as TGTGCCTGGAATGCCTTTGGGTCACCCCTCCACTTT. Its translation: CAWNAFGSPLHF.

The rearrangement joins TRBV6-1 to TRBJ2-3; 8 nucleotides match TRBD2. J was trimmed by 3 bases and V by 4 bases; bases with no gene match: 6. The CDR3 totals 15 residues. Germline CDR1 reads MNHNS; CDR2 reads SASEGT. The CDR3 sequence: CASSVSGSTTDTQYF. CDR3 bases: TGTGCCAGCAGTGTAAGCGGGAGTACAACAGATACGCAGTATTTT.

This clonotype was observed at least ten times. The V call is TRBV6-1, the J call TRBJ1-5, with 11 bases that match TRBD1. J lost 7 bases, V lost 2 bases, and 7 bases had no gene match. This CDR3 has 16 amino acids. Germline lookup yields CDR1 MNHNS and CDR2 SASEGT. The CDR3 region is CASSETRDRGMQPQHF. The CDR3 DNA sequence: TGTGCCAGCAGTGAAACCCGGGACAGGGGGATGCAGCCCCAGCATTTT.

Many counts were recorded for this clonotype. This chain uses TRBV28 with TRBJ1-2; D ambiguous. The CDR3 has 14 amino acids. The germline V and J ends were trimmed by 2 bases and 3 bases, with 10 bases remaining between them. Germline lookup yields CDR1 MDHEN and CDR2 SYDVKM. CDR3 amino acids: CASSLGTVYYGYTF. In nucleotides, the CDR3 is TGTGCCAGCAGTTTAGGAACAGTCTACTATGGCTACACCTTC.

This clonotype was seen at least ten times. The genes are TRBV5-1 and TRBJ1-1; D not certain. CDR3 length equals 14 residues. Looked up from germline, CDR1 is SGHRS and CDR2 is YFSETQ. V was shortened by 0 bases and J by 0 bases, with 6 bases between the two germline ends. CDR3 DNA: TGCGCCAGCAGCTTGGAGCGGATGAACACTGAAGCTTTCTTT. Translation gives CASSLERMNTEAFF.

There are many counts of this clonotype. The DNA of the CDR3 is TGTGCCAGCAGTGAACGACAATTCTATGGCTACACCTTC. Protein: CASSERQFYGYTF. The rearrangement joins TRBV6-1 to TRBJ1-2; D unresolved. CDR3 length equals 13 residues. The V end lost 2 bases, the J end lost 4 bases, and 8 bases lay between the germline ends. CDR1 MNHNS and CDR2 SASEGT come from the germline V gene.

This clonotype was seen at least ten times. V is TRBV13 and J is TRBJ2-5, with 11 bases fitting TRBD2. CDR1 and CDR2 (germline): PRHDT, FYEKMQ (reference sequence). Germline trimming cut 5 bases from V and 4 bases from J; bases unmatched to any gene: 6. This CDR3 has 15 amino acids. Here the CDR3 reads CASSGRLAGRETQYF. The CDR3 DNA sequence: TGTGCCAGCAGCGGCCGACTAGCGGGAAGAGAGACCCAGTACTTC.

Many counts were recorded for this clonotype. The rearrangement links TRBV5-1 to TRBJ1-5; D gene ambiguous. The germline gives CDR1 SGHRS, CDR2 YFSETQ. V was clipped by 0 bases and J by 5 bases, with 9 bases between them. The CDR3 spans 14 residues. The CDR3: CASSLVGSYQPQHF. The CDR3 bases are TGCGCCAGCAGCTTGGTAGGCTCTTATCAGCCCCAGCATTTT.

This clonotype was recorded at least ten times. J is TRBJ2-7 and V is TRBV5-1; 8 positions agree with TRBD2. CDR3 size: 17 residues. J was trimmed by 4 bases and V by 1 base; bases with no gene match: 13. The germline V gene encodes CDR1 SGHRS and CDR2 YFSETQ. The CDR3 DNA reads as TGCGCCAGCAGCTTGTACGGAAGCGGGAGTCCAGGGTACGAGCAGTACTTC. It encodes CASSLYGSGSPGYEQYF.

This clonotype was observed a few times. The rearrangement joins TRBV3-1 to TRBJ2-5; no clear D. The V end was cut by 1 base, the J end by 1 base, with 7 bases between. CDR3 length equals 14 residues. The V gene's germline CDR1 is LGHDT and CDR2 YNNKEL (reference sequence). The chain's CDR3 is CASSQVQSQETQYF. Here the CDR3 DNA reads TGTGCCAGCAGCCAAGTACAGTCCCAAGAGACCCAGTACTTC.

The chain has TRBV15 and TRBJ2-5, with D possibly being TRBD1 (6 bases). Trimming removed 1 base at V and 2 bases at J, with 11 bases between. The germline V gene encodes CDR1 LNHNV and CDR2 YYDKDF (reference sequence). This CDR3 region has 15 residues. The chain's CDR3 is CATSRGGQLQETQYF. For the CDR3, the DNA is TGTGCCACCAGCAGAGGCGGACAGCTTCAAGAGACCCAGTACTTC.

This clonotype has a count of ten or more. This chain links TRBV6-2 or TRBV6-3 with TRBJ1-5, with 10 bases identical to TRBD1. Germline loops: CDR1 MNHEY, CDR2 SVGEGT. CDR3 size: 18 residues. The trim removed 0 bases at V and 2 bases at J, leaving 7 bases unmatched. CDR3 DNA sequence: TGTGCCAGCAGTTACTCCGAATCCGGGACAGGGGGCAATCAGCCCCAGCATTTT. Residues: CASSYSESGTGGNQPQHF.

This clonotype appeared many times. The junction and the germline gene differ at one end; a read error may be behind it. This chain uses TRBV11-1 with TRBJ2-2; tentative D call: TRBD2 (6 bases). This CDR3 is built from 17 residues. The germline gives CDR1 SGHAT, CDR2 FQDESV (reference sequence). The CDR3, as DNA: TGTGCCGGCAGCTTAGCCCTGACTAGTGGGAACACCGGGGAGCTGTTTTTT. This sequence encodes CAGSLALTSGNTGELFF.

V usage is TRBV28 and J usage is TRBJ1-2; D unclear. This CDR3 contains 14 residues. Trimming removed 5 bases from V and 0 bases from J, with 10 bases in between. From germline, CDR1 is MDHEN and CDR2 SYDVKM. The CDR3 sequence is CASSPRQANYGYTF. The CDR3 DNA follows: TGTGCCAGCAGTCCCCGGCAAGCTAACTATGGCTACACCTTC.

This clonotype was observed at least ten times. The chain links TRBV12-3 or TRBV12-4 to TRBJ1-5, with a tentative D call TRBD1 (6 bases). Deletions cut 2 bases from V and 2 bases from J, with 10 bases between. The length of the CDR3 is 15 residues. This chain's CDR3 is CASSLSGARNQPQHF. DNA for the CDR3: TGTGCCAGCAGTTTATCAGGGGCCCGCAATCAGCCCCAGCATTTT.

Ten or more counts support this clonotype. The CDR3 loop reads CASSSGVQYGYTF. Here the CDR3 DNA reads TGTGCCAGCAGCTCAGGGGTTCAATATGGCTACACCTTC. This chain links TRBV7-2 with TRBJ1-2, with D possibly being TRBD1 (6 bases). CDR1 and CDR2 from the germline V gene are SGHTA and FQGNSA. This CDR3 contains 13 residues. V lost 4 bases, J lost 5 bases, and 11 bases lay in between.

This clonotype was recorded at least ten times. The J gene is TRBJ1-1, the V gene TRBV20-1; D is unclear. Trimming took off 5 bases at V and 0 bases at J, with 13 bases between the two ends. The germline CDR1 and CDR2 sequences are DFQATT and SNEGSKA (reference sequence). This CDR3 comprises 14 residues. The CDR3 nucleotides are TGCAGTGCTCGATCGGTGCCCATGAACACTGAAGCTTTCTTT. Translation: CSARSVPMNTEAFF.

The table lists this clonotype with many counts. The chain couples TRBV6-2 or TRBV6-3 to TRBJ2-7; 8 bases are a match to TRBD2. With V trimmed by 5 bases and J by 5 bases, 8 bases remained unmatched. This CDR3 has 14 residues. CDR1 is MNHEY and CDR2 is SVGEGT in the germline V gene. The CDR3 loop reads CASSARTSLDEQYF. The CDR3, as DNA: TGTGCCAGCAGTGCCCGGACTAGCCTTGACGAGCAGTACTTC.

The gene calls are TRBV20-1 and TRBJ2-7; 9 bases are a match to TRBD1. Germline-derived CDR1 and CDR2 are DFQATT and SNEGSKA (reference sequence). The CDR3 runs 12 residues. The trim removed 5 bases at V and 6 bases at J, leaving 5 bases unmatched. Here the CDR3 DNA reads TGCAGTGCTCGGGACAGGGTGGCCGAGCAGTACTTC. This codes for CSARDRVAEQYF.

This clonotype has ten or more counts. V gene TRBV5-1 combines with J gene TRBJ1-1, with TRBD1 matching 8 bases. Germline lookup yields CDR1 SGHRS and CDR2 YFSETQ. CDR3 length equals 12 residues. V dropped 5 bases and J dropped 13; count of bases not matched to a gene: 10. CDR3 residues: CASRMTDRALFF. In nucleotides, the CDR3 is TGCGCCAGCAGGATGACGGACAGGGCTCTTTTCTTT.

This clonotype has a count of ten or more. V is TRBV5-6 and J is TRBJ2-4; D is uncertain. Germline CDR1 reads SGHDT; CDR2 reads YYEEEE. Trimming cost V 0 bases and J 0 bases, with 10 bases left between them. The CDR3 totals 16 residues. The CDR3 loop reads CASSLVSGLAKNIQYF. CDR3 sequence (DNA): TGTGCCAGCAGCTTGGTTTCAGGCCTAGCCAAAAACATTCAGTACTTC.

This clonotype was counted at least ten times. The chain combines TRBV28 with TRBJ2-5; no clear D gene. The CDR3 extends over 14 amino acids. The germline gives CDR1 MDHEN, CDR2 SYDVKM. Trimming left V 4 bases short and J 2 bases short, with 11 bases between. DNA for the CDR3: TGTGCCAGCAGTTCCCGACTGAGGCAAGAGACCCAGTACTTC. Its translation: CASSSRLRQETQYF.

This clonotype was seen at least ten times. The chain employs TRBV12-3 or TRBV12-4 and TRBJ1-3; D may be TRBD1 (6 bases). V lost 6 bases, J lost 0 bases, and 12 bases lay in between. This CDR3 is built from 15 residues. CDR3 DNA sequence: TGTGCCAGCAGAAAGGACAGCCACTCTGGAAACACCATATATTTT. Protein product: CASRKDSHSGNTIYF.

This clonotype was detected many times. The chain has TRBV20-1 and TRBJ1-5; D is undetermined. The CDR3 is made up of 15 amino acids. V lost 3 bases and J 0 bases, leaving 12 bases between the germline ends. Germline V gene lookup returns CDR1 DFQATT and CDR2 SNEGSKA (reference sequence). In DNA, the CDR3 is TGCAGTGCTAGGTTGTCAGGTGATAGCAATCAGCCCCAGCATTTT. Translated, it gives CSARLSGDSNQPQHF.

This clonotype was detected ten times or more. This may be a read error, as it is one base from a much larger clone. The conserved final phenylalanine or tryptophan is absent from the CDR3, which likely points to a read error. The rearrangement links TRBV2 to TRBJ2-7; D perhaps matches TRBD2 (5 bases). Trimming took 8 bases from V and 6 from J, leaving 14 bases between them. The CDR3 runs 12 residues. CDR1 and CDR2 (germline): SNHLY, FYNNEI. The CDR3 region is CASDNRGREQYL. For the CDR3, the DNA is TGTGCCAGCGACAATCGGGGTCGCGAGCAGTACCTC.

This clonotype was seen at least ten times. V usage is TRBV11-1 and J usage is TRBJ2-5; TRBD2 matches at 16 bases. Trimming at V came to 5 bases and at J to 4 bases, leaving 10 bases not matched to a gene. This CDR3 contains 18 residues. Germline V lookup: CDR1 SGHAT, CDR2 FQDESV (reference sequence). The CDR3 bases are TGTGCCAGCAGCCCCACCGGGACTAGCGGGAGGGCCGGAGAGACCCAGTACTTC. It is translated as CASSPTGTSGRAGETQYF.